This is a list of T cell receptor beta chains from one sample in a study of blood T cell repertoires in COVID-19. Sequencing used immunoSEQ multiplex PCR; TCRdb keeps in-frame clones, though not all of them. Of around 120,000 clones listed, 85% to 90% are singletons. The sequenced material came from peripheral blood. Source of these receptors: a woman in her sixties or seventies with COVID-19, enrolled during active disease. Each CDR3 is given with its conserved first and last residue. Each record gives: J gene, D gene, V gene, CDR3 DNA, CDR3 protein. D genes are given only for firm matches.

>TRBJ1-1|NA|TRBV11-2
TGTGCCAGCAGCCTTCCCCAGTATGACACTGAAGCTTTCTTT
CASSLPQYDTEAFF
>TRBJ2-7|NA|TRBV7-3
TGTGCCAGCAGCTTAAGAGGGTCAGGGGACGAGCAGTACTTC
CASSLRGSGDEQYF
>TRBJ2-7|NA|TRBV28
TGTGCCAGCAGTTTCCGGGGTACCTACGAGCAGTACTTC
CASSFRGTYEQYF
>TRBJ1-6|NA|TRBV3-1/TRBV3-2
TGTGCCAGCAGCCAAGCGGGGGACGTTTCCAATTCACCCCTCCACTTT
CASSQAGDVSNSPLHF
>TRBJ2-5|NA|TRBV25-1
TGTGCCAGCACCCGGGTAGGAGAGACCCAGTACTTC
CASTRVGETQYF
>TRBJ2-1|TRBD2|TRBV30
TGTGCCTGGAGTGTAGGACGGGGGGGAAATGAGCAGTTCTTC
CAWSVGRGGNEQFF
>TRBJ1-4|NA|TRBV19
TGTGCCAGTACTAAAACCGTAGCAACTAATGAAAAACTGTTTTTT
CASTKTVATNEKLFF
>TRBJ2-5|TRBD2|TRBV7-3
TGTGCCAGCAGCTTAAGCCCTAGCGGGGAAGAGACCCAGTACTTC
CASSLSPSGEETQYF
>TRBJ2-3|NA|TRBV3-1/TRBV3-2
TGTGCCAGCAGCCAACTGGCAGGGGGGTTGGCAGATACGCAGTATTTT
CASSQLAGGLADTQYF
>TRBJ2-7|NA|TRBV5-1
TGCGCCAGCAGCCTAGAGATCTCCTACGAGCAGTACTTC
CASSLEISYEQYF